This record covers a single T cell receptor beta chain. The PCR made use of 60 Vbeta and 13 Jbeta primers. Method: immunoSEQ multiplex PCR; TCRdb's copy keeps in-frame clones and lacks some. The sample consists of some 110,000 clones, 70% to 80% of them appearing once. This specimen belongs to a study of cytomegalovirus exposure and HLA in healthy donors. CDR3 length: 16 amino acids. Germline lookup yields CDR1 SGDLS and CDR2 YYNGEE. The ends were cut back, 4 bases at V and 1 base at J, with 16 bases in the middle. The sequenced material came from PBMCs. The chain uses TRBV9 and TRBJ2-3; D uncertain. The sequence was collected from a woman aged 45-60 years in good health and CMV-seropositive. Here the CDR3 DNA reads TGTGCCAGCAGCCAAGCTGGAGCCTCGGGCACAGATACGCAGTATTTT. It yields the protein CASSQAGASGTDTQYF.